The rows below give T cell receptor beta chains drawn from one sample of a study of blood T cells in healthy people across ages. A single record per CDR3 protein comes from TCRdb applying MiXCR to the 5' RACE reads. The sample records hundreds of thousands of distinct CDR3 sequences, around 46% being singletons. The source material was blood. The receptors were gathered from an older woman in good health. Each CDR3 is given with its conserved first and last residue. A D gene is named only where the DNA matches it firmly. Rows give clone size only sometimes, using once, few, many, or a class for an expanded clone.

V gene	J gene	clone size	D gene	CDR3 protein	CDR3 DNA
TRBV25-1	TRBJ2-1	.	TRBD1	CASIKDRGNEQFF	TGTGCCAGCATTAAAGACAGGGGCAATGAGCAGTTCTTC
TRBV6-5	TRBJ2-1	many	TRBD2	CASSWGGLAGYNEQFF	TGTGCCAGCAGTTGGGGTGGACTAGCGGGCTACAATGAGCAGTTCTTC
TRBV6-6	TRBJ2-7	.	TRBD1	CASTAQGAGEQYF	TGTGCCAGCACCGCACAGGGGGCCGGCGAGCAGTACTTC
TRBV7-2	TRBJ2-1	many	TRBD1	CASGRPGQGYNEQFF	TGTGCCAGCGGCCGGCCGGGACAGGGGTACAATGAGCAGTTCTTC
TRBV6-6	TRBJ2-5	.	TRBD2	CASRGGSNEQYF	TGTGCCAGCCGGGGCGGGAGCAATGAGCAGTACTTC
TRBV29-1	TRBJ1-4	.	.	CSVEDEKLFF	TGCAGCGTTGAGGATGAAAAACTGTTTTTT
TRBV5-1	TRBJ2-1	.	TRBD2	CASRVTGLAGGSERFF	TGCGCCAGCAGGGTGACAGGACTAGCGGGGGGAAGTGAGCGGTTCTTC
TRBV29-1	TRBJ1-1	many	.	CSVGANLGTEAFF	TGCAGCGTTGGGGCAAATTTGGGCACTGAAGCTTTCTTT
TRBV29-1	TRBJ2-7	many	.	CSVLTLGSYEQYF	TGCAGCGTCCTGACTCTTGGCTCCTACGAGCAGTACTTC
TRBV12-3/TRBV12-4	TRBJ2-1	.	.	CASSLRGTGASYNEQFF	TGTGCCAGCAGTTTAAGGGGAACGGGGGCCTCCTACAATGAGCAGTTCTTC
TRBV20-1	TRBJ2-1	.	.	CSARLAILSNEQFF	TGCAGTGCTAGACTAGCGATATTGAGCAATGAGCAGTTCTTC
TRBV20-1	TRBJ1-2	.	TRBD1	CSAGTADYGYTF	TGCAGTGCAGGGACAGCGGACTATGGCTACACCTTC
TRBV11-2	TRBJ2-3	few	TRBD2	CASSLRLAGQDTQYF	TGTGCCAGCAGCTTACGGCTAGCGGGCCAAGATACGCAGTATTTT
TRBV28	TRBJ2-6	.	TRBD1	CASRVGQGAEGANVLTF	TGTGCCAGCAGGGTGGGACAGGGGGCAGAGGGGGCCAACGTCCTGACTTTC
TRBV29-1	TRBJ2-4	many	.	CSVDPGLGIQYF	TGCAGCGTTGATCCAGGGTTGGGCATTCAGTACTTC
TRBV10-3	TRBJ2-7	.	.	CAISEELTSYEQYF	TGTGCCATCAGTGAGGAGTTAACTTCCTACGAGCAGTACTTC
TRBV2	TRBJ2-1	many	.	CASSEETSSYNEQFF	TGTGCCAGCAGTGAAGAGACGTCCTCCTACAATGAGCAGTTCTTC
TRBV29-1	TRBJ2-2	.	.	CSAEHRNAGELFF	TGCAGCGCAGAACACCGGAACGCCGGGGAGCTGTTTTTT
TRBV9	TRBJ2-3	.	TRBD2	CASSVANSHGTRTRDTQYF	TGTGCCAGCAGCGTAGCTAATAGCCACGGGACTAGGACCAGAGATACGCAGTATTTT
TRBV20-1	TRBJ1-6	.	TRBD1	CSARGQGTSNSPLHF	TGCAGTGCTAGAGGACAGGGCACATCTAATTCACCCCTCCACTTT
TRBV6-1	TRBJ2-1	few	TRBD1	CASNLGQGEETQFF	TGTGCCAGCAACCTGGGACAGGGGGAGGAGACCCAGTTCTTC
TRBV7-6	TRBJ2-7	.	TRBD1	CTSSPLQGELDEQYF	TGTACCAGCAGCCCCCTTCAGGGGGAATTGGACGAGCAGTACTTC
TRBV28	TRBJ2-1	.	.	CASSSGLAEQFF	TGTGCCAGCAGCTCTGGCCTGGCTGAGCAGTTCTTC
TRBV7-9	TRBJ1-1	.	.	CASSSLIRGNTEAFF	TGTGCCAGCAGCTCCTTAATCAGGGGAAACACTGAAGCTTTCTTT
TRBV29-1	TRBJ2-7	many	.	CSVDRGGTYEQYF	TGCAGCGTTGACAGGGGGGGAACCTACGAGCAGTACTTC
TRBV28	TRBJ2-1	.	.	CATGASYDNEQFF	TGTGCCACCGGGGCCTCGTATGACAATGAGCAGTTCTTC
TRBV3-1	TRBJ1-1	many	.	CASSQGGNTEAFF	TGTGCCAGCAGCCAAGGGGGGAACACTGAAGCTTTCTTT
TRBV12-3/TRBV12-4	TRBJ2-6	.	.	CASTNDIGLGANVLTF	TGTGCCAGCACCAACGACATAGGGCTCGGGGCCAACGTCCTGACTTTC
TRBV21-1	TRBJ2-1	few	.	CASSKVSSEREVYNEQFF	TGTGCCAGCAGCAAAGTCTCTAGCGAGCGGGAGGTCTACAATGAGCAGTTCTTC
TRBV19	TRBJ2-1	.	.	CASRRKPDYYNVF	TGTGCCAGTAGGCGGAAACCGGACTACTACAATGTCTTC
TRBV6-2/TRBV6-3	TRBJ2-1	.	TRBD2	CASSSPGGSGLVNEQFF	TGTGCCAGCAGTTCCCCCGGGGGTAGCGGGTTGGTAAATGAGCAGTTCTTC
TRBV11-3	TRBJ2-1	few	.	CASSSFERTGNEQFF	TGTGCCAGCAGCTCTTTTGAACGGACGGGCAATGAGCAGTTCTTC
TRBV4-1	TRBJ1-1	.	.	CASSQDPSQMNTEAFF	TGCGCCAGCAGCCAAGACCCCAGTCAAATGAACACTGAAGCTTTCTTT
TRBV9	TRBJ1-2	.	.	CASSVGGDMEGYTF	TGTGCCAGCAGCGTAGGGGGGGACATGGAGGGCTACACCTTC
TRBV9	TRBJ2-5	many	.	CASSLGGSSETQYF	TGTGCCAGCAGCTTAGGGGGAAGTTCAGAGACCCAGTACTTC
TRBV20-1	TRBJ2-7	few	.	CSARDNQGGHYEQYF	TGCAGTGCTAGAGATAACCAGGGGGGCCACTACGAGCAGTACTTC
TRBV7-2	TRBJ2-7	many	.	CASSLMRNEQYF	TGTGCCAGCAGCTTAATGCGTAACGAGCAGTACTTC
TRBV7-2	TRBJ1-2	few	TRBD1	CASSPDGQGVYGYTF	TGTGCCAGCAGCCCAGACGGGCAGGGGGTCTATGGCTACACCTTC
TRBV7-6	TRBJ2-6	.	.	CASSLAVTGANVLTF	TGTGCCAGCAGCTTAGCCGTAACCGGGGCCAACGTCCTGACTTTC
TRBV5-1	TRBJ1-2	.	.	CASSPAQGNLPNYGYTF	TGCGCCAGCAGCCCGGCCCAGGGGAATCTTCCTAACTATGGCTACACCTTC
TRBV7-2	TRBJ2-3	few	TRBD2	CASSLVSGATDTQYF	TGTGCCAGCAGCTTAGTTAGCGGGGCCACAGATACGCAGTATTTT
TRBV7-2	TRBJ1-2	.	.	CASSLKAAANYGYTF	TGTGCCAGCAGCTTAAAAGCCGCGGCTAACTATGGCTACACCTTC
TRBV12-3/TRBV12-4	TRBJ2-1	.	.	CASSSGTILNEQFF	TGTGCCAGCAGTTCCGGGACAATATTGAATGAGCAGTTCTTC
TRBV24-1	TRBJ2-3	many	.	CATSDPQEWSDTQYF	TGTGCCACCAGTGACCCACAGGAGTGGTCAGATACGCAGTATTTT
TRBV7-3	TRBJ2-7	many	TRBD2	CASSLTSGRAYEQYF	TGTGCCAGCAGTTTGACTAGCGGGAGGGCCTACGAGCAGTACTTC
TRBV6-1	TRBJ1-2	.	.	CASREGLANYGYTF	TGTGCCAGCAGGGAGGGTTTAGCTAACTATGGCTACACCTTC
TRBV2	TRBJ2-3	.	TRBD1	CASRPGQGYGTQYF	TGTGCCAGCAGACCGGGACAGGGCTATGGTACGCAGTATTTT
TRBV5-5	TRBJ1-4	many	.	CASSLSPTNEKLFF	TGTGCCAGCAGCTTGAGTCCAACTAATGAAAAACTGTTTTTT
TRBV6-1	TRBJ2-7	few	TRBD2	CASREGTRVEQYF	TGTGCCAGCAGAGAAGGGACTAGAGTCGAGCAGTACTTC
TRBV3-1	TRBJ1-2	.	TRBD1	CASSQDHRQGHGYTF	TGTGCCAGCAGCCAAGACCACCGACAGGGTCATGGCTACACCTTC
TRBV4-2	TRBJ2-1	many	TRBD2	CASSQGTSSYNEQFF	TGTGCCAGCAGCCAAGGGACTAGCTCCTACAATGAGCAGTTCTTC
TRBV18	TRBJ1-3	few	.	CASSLGSGNTIYF	TGTGCCAGCTCACTCGGGTCCGGAAACACCATATATTTT